The 22 T cell receptor beta chains below all came from one sample that was sequenced in a study of early T cells in non-severe SARS-CoV-2 infection (dated by TCRdb to about 2021). The library was built by means of 5' RACE. Instrument on record: NextSeq 500. In TCRdb, the public reads were trimmed at Q25 with fastp and aligned with MiXCR, with productive beta chains retained. When rows share a CDR3 protein, they turn into one entry using the most common DNA and genes. The sample records fewer than 85,000 distinct CDR3 sequences, 15% to 18% of which are singletons. The ten largest clonotypes hold approximately 12% of the sample. Sequenced sample: whole blood. The origin of the receptors is an adult who was a healthcare worker with PCR-confirmed SARS-CoV-2 infection or an uninfected control (not recorded which).

The CDR3 is CASSLMDGANVLTF. Written as DNA, the CDR3 is TGTGCCAGCAGTCTCATGGATGGGGCCAACGTCCTGACTTTC. The V gene is TRBV25-1, the J gene TRBJ2-6; D remains ambiguous. This CDR3 contains 14 residues. Per germline, CDR1 MGHDK and CDR2 SYGVNS. V dropped 5 bases and J dropped 3 bases, with 8 bases sitting between them.

Details on this clonotype: A much larger clonotype is one base distant, so this may be a read error. The rearrangement joins TRBV6-2 or TRBV6-3 to TRBJ1-1, with D possibly being TRBD1 (5 bases). The CDR3 has 14 amino acids. Trimming pared 4 bases from V and 6 bases from J, leaving 15 bases between. The germline V gene encodes CDR1 MNHEY and CDR2 SVGEGT. The CDR3 DNA is TGTGCCAGCAGTTGGCGGGACCTAGTGGCTGAAGCTTTCTTT. Encoded protein: CASSWRDLVAEAFF.

This clonotype was seen many times. The V gene is TRBV7-9, the J gene TRBJ2-1, with D uncertain. The CDR3 has 14 amino acids. In germline, CDR1 is SEHNR, CDR2 FQNEAQ (reference sequence). V shed 0 bases and J shed 8 bases, with 11 bases lying between them. CDR3 residues: CASSLASRHDEQFF. In DNA form, the CDR3 reads TGTGCCAGCAGCTTAGCTAGCCGACACGATGAGCAGTTCTTC. The variable domain in full, completed from reference TRBV7-9 and TRBJ2-1, reads DTGVSQNPRHKITKRGQNVTFRCDPISEHNRLYWYRQTLGQGPEFLTYFQNEAQLEKSRLLSDRFSAERPKGSFSTLEIQRTEQGDSAMYLCASSLASRHDEQFFGPGTRLTVL.

There are many counts of this clonotype. The chain combines TRBV6-5 with TRBJ2-2, with D possibly matching TRBD1 (6 bases). This CDR3 region has 15 residues. Germline CDR1 is MNHEY and CDR2 is SVGAGI. Trimming left V 0 bases short and J 6 bases short, with 11 bases between. CDR3 in amino acids: CASSYSPGASGELFF. CDR3 DNA sequence: TGTGCCAGCAGTTACTCGCCAGGGGCGTCCGGGGAGCTGTTTTTT.

This clonotype was seen only a few times. CDR3 nucleotide sequence: TGTGCCAGCAGGAGGACTAGCGGGGGCACAGATACGCAGTATTTT. Protein sequence: CASRRTSGGTDTQYF. The chain carries TRBV12-3 or TRBV12-4 and TRBJ2-3; 12 bases fit TRBD2. CDR3 length equals 15 residues. V shed 6 bases and J 1 base; nucleotides not matched to a gene: 2.

This clonotype was detected ten times or more. V usage is TRBV11-2 and J usage is TRBJ2-5; D gene unclear. V was clipped by 2 bases and J by 2 bases, with 9 bases between them. CDR1 and CDR2 from the germline V gene are SGHAT and FQNNGV. The CDR3 contains 14 residues. The CDR3 loop reads CASSLSPGQETQYF. The CDR3 DNA is TGTGCCAGCAGCTTAAGTCCAGGACAAGAGACCCAGTACTTC.

This clonotype was recorded at least ten times. The J gene is TRBJ2-5, the V gene TRBV6-2 or TRBV6-3; D remains ambiguous. Trimming cost V 2 bases and J 5 bases, with 15 bases left between them. CDR1 is MNHEY, CDR2 SVGEGT, per germline. This CDR3 spans 15 amino acids. CDR3 sequence reads: CASSYGMTRLETQYF. CDR3 in DNA: TGTGCCAGCAGTTACGGGATGACACGTTTGGAGACCCAGTACTTC.

This clonotype has only a few counts. V is TRBV9 and J is TRBJ2-7, with D tentatively TRBD2 (6 bases). Germline CDR1 and CDR2: SGDLS and YYNGEE. The germline V and J ends were trimmed by 2 bases and 2 bases, with 11 bases remaining between them. The CDR3 covers 14 residues. The CDR3 region has the DNA TGTGCCAGCAGCGTCGGGGGATGGCCCTACGAGCAGTACTTC. Its protein product is CASSVGGWPYEQYF.

The chain is built from TRBV2 and TRBJ1-1, with D possibly matching TRBD1 (5 bases). The CDR3 is made up of 13 amino acids. CDR1 is SNHLY and CDR2 is FYNNEI in the germline V gene. Trimming shortened V by 5 bases and J by 7 bases, and 14 bases separated the two germline ends. In nucleotides, the CDR3 is TGTGCCAGCAGTACTCAGGGAATTCTTGAAGCTTTCTTT. It specifies CASSTQGILEAFF.

This clonotype was seen only a few times. The rearrangement uses TRBV20-1 and TRBJ2-3, with 12 bases that match TRBD2. V lost 6 bases, J lost 3 bases, and 4 bases stayed unmatched. The germline gives CDR1 DFQATT, CDR2 SNEGSKA (reference sequence). The CDR3 runs 14 residues. The CDR3 sequence is CSAIGLAGTDTQYF. The CDR3 DNA sequence: TGCAGTGCCATAGGACTAGCGGGGACAGATACGCAGTATTTT.

The V and J genes are TRBV13 and TRBJ2-7, with 8 bases identical to TRBD1. Germline V gene lookup returns CDR1 PRHDT and CDR2 FYEKMQ (reference sequence). Germline trimming cut 4 bases from V and 3 bases from J; bases unmatched to any gene: 5. This CDR3 region has 14 residues. The CDR3: CASSSGTGDYEQYF. The CDR3 DNA follows: TGTGCCAGCAGCTCCGGGACAGGTGACTACGAGCAGTACTTC.

The V call is TRBV28, the J call TRBJ2-5; 10 bases match TRBD1. The CDR3 is 12 residues long. Germline CDR1 reads MDHEN; CDR2 reads SYDVKM. The CDR3: CVIGTGAETQYF. For the CDR3, the DNA is TGTGTCATCGGGACAGGGGCGGAGACCCAGTACTTC.

The CDR3 DNA is TGTGCCAGCAGTTACTCGCTAGGGGCCTCCTACGAGCAGTACTTC. Protein: CASSYSLGASYEQYF. V is TRBV6-2 or TRBV6-3 and J is TRBJ2-7; TRBD1 is a possible D gene (5 bases). Per the germline V gene, CDR1 is MNHEY and CDR2 is SVGEGT. The V gene lost 0 bases and the J gene lost 0 bases, with 9 bases spanning the gap. This CDR3 has 15 amino acids.

The chain recombines TRBV7-2 with TRBJ2-1; 8 bases agree with TRBD2. The CDR3 length is 15 residues. Germline CDR1 is SGHTA and CDR2 is FQGNSA. The V and J ends lost 7 bases and 4 bases, in that order; junction bases with no gene match: 9. Here the CDR3 reads CASKTGTSPYNEQFF. The CDR3 region has the DNA TGTGCCAGCAAGACCGGGACTAGTCCTTACAATGAGCAGTTCTTC.

This clonotype has more than one count but fewer than ten. V is TRBV6-5 and J is TRBJ2-1; D unresolved. V was cut by 5 bases and J by 4 bases, with 12 bases left in between. The germline V gene encodes CDR1 MNHEY and CDR2 SVGAGI. The CDR3 is made up of 14 amino acids. The CDR3 DNA sequence: TGTGCCAGCAGTGGGCGGACCGGGTACAATGAGCAGTTCTTC. Amino acid sequence: CASSGRTGYNEQFF.

Only a few counts were recorded for this clonotype. The V gene is TRBV19, the J gene TRBJ2-1; TRBD2 is a possible D gene (5 bases). This CDR3 spans 13 amino acids. Looked up from germline, CDR1 is LNHDA and CDR2 is SQIVND (reference sequence). V was cut by 4 bases and J by 8 bases, with 12 bases left in between. CDR3 sequence: CASSRYEGDEQFF. In DNA form, the CDR3 reads TGTGCCAGTAGTAGGTACGAGGGCGATGAGCAGTTCTTC. Full variable domain (remainder filled in from reference TRBV19 and TRBJ2-1): DGGITQSPKYLFRKEGQNVTLSCEQNLNHDAMYWYRQDPGQGLRLIYYSQIVNDFQKGDIAEGYSVSREKKESFPLTVTSAQKNPTAFYLCASSRYEGDEQFFGPGTRLTVL.

This sequence joins TRBV20-1 and TRBJ1-2; weak D call: TRBD1 (6 bases). V was shortened by 3 bases and J by 3 bases, with 14 bases between the two germline ends. The CDR3 is 14 residues long. CDR1 is DFQATT, CDR2 SNEGSKA, per germline (reference sequence). The CDR3, as DNA: TGCAGTGCTAGGGGGGCAGGGAGCGACTATGGCTACACCTTC. Translating it yields CSARGAGSDYGYTF.

This clonotype showed up just a few times. The gene calls are TRBV18 and TRBJ2-1; possibly TRBD2 for D (8 bases). The germline V and J ends were trimmed by 3 bases and 9 bases, with 18 bases remaining between them. The CDR3 is 15 residues long. Germline assignment: CDR1 KGHSH and CDR2 LQKENI. The CDR3 is CASSPGTSGQAEQFF. CDR3 DNA: TGTGCCAGCTCACCTGGCACTAGCGGACAGGCTGAGCAGTTCTTC.

This clonotype was picked up a small number of times. The rearrangement joins TRBV19 to TRBJ1-2; D not resolved. Deletions cut 5 bases from V and 1 base from J, with 14 bases between. The CDR3 covers 15 residues. Germline assignment: CDR1 LNHDA and CDR2 SQIVND (reference sequence). Here the CDR3 reads CASSLGIRSNYGYTF. CDR3 nucleotides: TGTGCCAGTAGTCTTGGGATCCGCAGTAACTATGGCTACACCTTC.

The V call is TRBV27, the J call TRBJ2-6; TRBD1 matches at 7 bases. Germline loops: CDR1 MNHEY, CDR2 SMNVEV (reference sequence). The CDR3 totals 18 residues. Trimming removed 5 bases from V and 0 bases from J; junction bases left unmatched: 10. The CDR3 loop is CASSPRQGFGSGANVLTF. The CDR3 DNA is TGTGCCAGCAGTCCCCGACAGGGCTTTGGCTCTGGGGCCAACGTCCTGACTTTC.

There are a few counts of this clonotype. The chain employs TRBV5-5 and TRBJ2-1, with a tentative D call TRBD1 (6 bases). Germline V gene lookup returns CDR1 SGHKS and CDR2 YYEKEE (reference sequence). There are 14 residues in the CDR3. The ends were cut back, 7 bases at V and 6 bases at J, with 17 bases in the middle. The CDR3 region is CASLPGGRANEQFF. The CDR3 DNA follows: TGTGCCAGCCTCCCTGGGGGCCGGGCCAATGAGCAGTTCTTC. Full variable domain (rest looked up from reference TRBV5-5 and TRBJ2-1): DAGVTQSPTHLIKTRGQQVTLRCSPISGHKSVSWYQQVLGQGPQFIFQYYEKEERGRGNFPDRFSARQFPNYSSELNVNALLLGDSALYLCASLPGGRANEQFFGPGTRLTVL.

A few counts support this clonotype. The chain has TRBV5-4 and TRBJ1-6; 9 nucleotides match TRBD1. Trimming removed 5 bases from V and 7 bases from J; junction bases left unmatched: 10. CDR1 is SGHNT and CDR2 is YYREEE in the germline V gene (reference sequence). This CDR3 has 16 residues. DNA of the CDR3: TGTGCCAGCAGAATGGGGACAGGGCGTCGGAATTCACCCCTCCACTTT. This translates into CASRMGTGRRNSPLHF. The full variable domain, rest sourced from reference TRBV5-4 and TRBJ1-6, is ETGVTQSPTHLIKTRGQQVTLRCSSQSGHNTVSWYQQALGQGPQFIFQYYREEENGRGNFPPRFSGLQFPNYSSELNVNALELDDSALYLCASRMGTGRRNSPLHFGNGTRLTVT.